Shown below are 2 T cell receptor beta chains from a single sample sequenced in a study of blood T cell repertoires in COVID-19. TCRdb's copy holds only in-frame clones and misses some; the assay was immunoSEQ multiplex PCR. The repertoire holds 170,000 or so clones, with around 87% as singletons. Sequenced input: peripheral blood. These receptors originate from a man aged 35 to 55 with active or convalescent COVID-19.

The CDR3 region is CASSLVDRTEAFF. CDR3 sequence (DNA): TGTGCCAGCAGCTTGGTGGACAGGACTGAAGCTTTCTTT. J is TRBJ1-1 and V is TRBV13; 7 positions agree with TRBD1. CDR3 size: 13 residues. Per germline, CDR1 PRHDT and CDR2 FYEKMQ (reference sequence). Trimming at V came to 3 bases and at J to 5 bases, leaving 3 bases not matched to a gene.

This chain links TRBV3-1 (or the pseudogene TRBV3-2) with TRBJ1-4; possibly TRBD1 for D (5 bases). This CDR3 comprises 15 residues. Germline CDR1 is LGHDT and CDR2 is YNNKEL (reference sequence). V shed 0 bases and J shed 7 bases, with 12 bases lying between them. The CDR3 spells CASSQEGEGSEKLFF. The DNA for the CDR3 is TGTGCCAGCAGCCAAGAGGGGGAGGGTAGTGAAAAACTGTTTTTT.